This T cell receptor beta chain stems from a study of blood T cell repertoires in COVID-19. Across the whole study: The study drew acute and convalescent COVID-19 samples from the United States, Italy and Spain. Nucleic acid was either cDNA or gDNA, and it came from T cells, B-cell-depleted T cells, or PBMCs.

Cohort assignment relied on participant-reported clinical history. Methods used by the authors: Reference gene primer amplification gave nucleated cell count estimates. The method was immunoSEQ multiplex PCR; TCRdb's version includes in-frame clones alone and lacks a portion of them. That table gives V, J and clone size, and the DNA gave D and trimming. The top ten clones hold 1.9% of a sample with around 300,000 clones, around nine tenths of them seen once. V gave up 3 bases and J gave up 9 bases, with 12 bases separating them. Germline V gene sequence: CDR1 MNHNS, CDR2 SASEGT. The CDR3 length is 13 residues.

This receptor was taken from a woman aged 60-75 years who had recovered from COVID-19. The sample comprised PBMCs or T cells enriched from blood (not recorded which). The chain links TRBV6-1 to TRBJ1-5; D is undetermined. The CDR3 DNA reads as TGTGCCAGCAGTGAGAGTATATCCGGGCCCCAGCATTTT. As protein: CASSESISGPQHF.